Listed below are T cell receptor beta chains from one sample, sequenced in a study of OX40 agonist ivuxolimab in advanced cancers. Clones were read by immunoSEQ multiplex PCR, and TCRdb kept only the in-frame ones, dropping some. The sample has some 44,000 clones, roughly nine tenths seen once. The material sequenced was CD4+ or CD8+ T cells sorted from blood, taken in a trial of the OX40 agonist ivuxolimab. The receptors were sampled from an adult with an advanced solid tumor such as melanoma, head and neck, liver or kidney cancer. Both conserved end residues are part of each CDR3. The D gene is left open where the match is weak.

D gene,J gene,V gene,CDR3 protein,CDR3 DNA
NA,TRBJ2-5,TRBV11-2,CASSLVGTRETQYF,TGTGCCAGCAGCTTAGTAGGGACCCGGGAGACCCAGTACTTC
NA,TRBJ2-1,TRBV19,CASTGRALANEQFF,TGTGCCAGTACCGGCCGCGCCCTTGCCAATGAGCAGTTCTTC
NA,TRBJ1-4,TRBV10-2,CASSLSTGTNEKLFF,TGCGCCAGCAGTCTATCGACCGGGACTAATGAAAAACTGTTTTTT
TRBD2,TRBJ2-2,TRBV19,CASSKKAGGNTGELFF,TGTGCCAGTAGTAAGAAAGCGGGGGGGAACACCGGGGAGCTGTTTTTT
NA,TRBJ1-2,TRBV28,CASTTDSGRGYTF,TGTGCCAGCACTACAGACAGTGGTCGTGGCTACACCTTC
TRBD2,TRBJ2-2,TRBV7-7,CASSWGTSGITGELFF,TGTGCTAGCAGCTGGGGGACTAGCGGGATCACCGGGGAGCTGTTTTTT
NA,TRBJ2-5,TRBV4-2,CASSQERLAETQYF,TGTGCCAGCAGCCAAGAAAGGCTAGCAGAGACCCAGTACTTC
NA,TRBJ1-5,TRBV2,CASNPGLNQPQHF,TGTGCCAGCAACCCAGGGCTCAATCAGCCCCAGCATTTT
NA,TRBJ2-3,TRBV6-6,CASRPVGSSTDTQYF,TGTGCCAGCAGGCCCGTCGGAAGTAGCACAGATACGCAGTATTTT
NA,TRBJ2-2,TRBV7-2,CASSLENTGELFF,TGTGCCAGCAGCTTAGAGAACACCGGGGAGCTGTTTTTT
NA,TRBJ1-1,TRBV7-8,CASSSRAVLNTEAFF,TGTGCCAGCAGCTCTAGGGCGGTTTTGAACACTGAAGCTTTCTTT